The 19 T cell receptor beta chains reported below all come from one sample, sequenced in a study of blood T cell repertoires in COVID-19. Clones were read by immunoSEQ multiplex PCR, and TCRdb kept only the in-frame ones, dropping some. The table shows about 110,000 clones, with 65% to 90% occurring only once. The sample consisted of peripheral blood. These receptors came from a woman older than 75 with active or convalescent COVID-19.

The chain couples TRBV28 to TRBJ2-7, with no clear D. Trimming took off 5 bases at V and 1 base at J, with 15 bases between the two ends. CDR1 is MDHEN, CDR2 SYDVKM, per germline. The CDR3 has 15 residues. CDR3 loop: CASSPRGIRSYEQYF. Here the CDR3 DNA reads TGTGCCAGCAGTCCCCGAGGAATTAGGTCCTACGAGCAGTACTTC.

The V gene is TRBV7-9, the J gene TRBJ1-5; D not resolved. The CDR3 has 13 amino acids. Per the germline V gene, CDR1 is SEHNR and CDR2 is FQNEAQ (reference sequence). V lost 6 bases to trimming and J lost 6 bases, with 12 bases between them. The CDR3 sequence: CASSYDLIQPQHF. In DNA, the CDR3 is TGTGCCAGCAGTTATGACTTGATTCAGCCCCAGCATTTT.

The chain employs TRBV7-2 and TRBJ1-1; 10 nucleotides align to TRBD1. Germline CDR1 and CDR2: SGHTA and FQGNSA. The CDR3 sequence is 16 residues long. J was trimmed by 4 bases and V by 5 bases; bases with no gene match: 10. The CDR3 DNA reads as TGTGCCAGCAGCCCCCGGACAGGGGGATTAAGCACTGAAGCTTTCTTT. Amino acids: CASSPRTGGLSTEAFF.

This chain links TRBV6-6 with TRBJ2-1; TRBD2 aligns across 12 bases. Trimming removed 6 bases from V and 9 bases from J; junction bases left unmatched: 6. CDR1 and CDR2 (germline): MNHNY, SVGAGI (reference sequence). The CDR3 has 14 residues. The CDR3 here is CASRTSGSKSEQFF. The CDR3 coding sequence is TGTGCCAGCAGGACTAGCGGGAGTAAATCTGAGCAGTTCTTC.

This chain links TRBV27 with TRBJ2-2; D unresolved. This CDR3 spans 11 amino acids. From germline, CDR1 is MNHEY and CDR2 SMNVEV (reference sequence). The V end was cut by 10 bases, the J end by 0 bases, with 3 bases between. The CDR3 is CATSNTGELFF. For the CDR3, the DNA is TGTGCCACCTCGAACACCGGGGAGCTGTTTTTT.

The chain's CDR3 is CAWSTAKETQYF. The CDR3 region has the DNA TGTGCCTGGAGTACTGCAAAAGAGACCCAGTACTTC. The J gene is TRBJ2-5, the V gene TRBV30; D call uncertain. Trimming stripped 2 bases from V and 3 bases from J, with 7 bases between. Germline assignment: CDR1 GTSNPN and CDR2 SVGIG (reference sequence). There are 12 residues in the CDR3. Filled out from reference TRBV30 and TRBJ2-5, the complete variable domain reads SQTIHQWPATLVQPVGSPLSLECTVEGTSNPNLYWYRQAAGRGLQLLFYSVGIGQISSEVPQNLSASRPQDRQFILSSKKLLLSDSGFYLCAWSTAKETQYFGPGTRLLVL.

CDR3 amino acids: CASSAPLTSGNTIYF. The CDR3 nucleotides read TGTGCCAGCAGCGCACCGCTCACATCTGGAAACACCATATATTTT. V gene TRBV11-2 combines with J gene TRBJ1-3; no firm D call. The CDR3 has 15 amino acids. V dropped 5 bases and J dropped 1 base, with 12 bases sitting between them. The germline V gene has CDR1 SGHAT and CDR2 FQNNGV. Complete variable domain (other parts from reference TRBV11-2 and TRBJ1-3): EAGVAQSPRYKIIEKRQSVAFWCNPISGHATLYWYQQILGQGPKLLIQFQNNGVVDDSQLPKDRFSAERLKGVDSTLKIQPAKLEDSAVYLCASSAPLTSGNTIYFGEGSWLTVV.

The chain recombines TRBV7-9 with TRBJ2-7; TRBD2 aligns across 13 bases. CDR1 and CDR2 (germline): SEHNR, FQNEAQ (reference sequence). J was trimmed by 9 bases and V by 5 bases; bases with no gene match: 7. CDR3 length: 14 residues. Here the CDR3 reads CASSPGTSGKAQYF. The CDR3 DNA sequence: TGTGCCAGCAGCCCTGGGACTAGCGGGAAGGCGCAGTACTTC.

The rearrangement joins TRBV5-6 to TRBJ2-3, with TRBD2 identical over 7 bases. The CDR3 is made up of 13 amino acids. Germline-derived CDR1 and CDR2 are SGHDT and YYEEEE. V shed 0 bases, J shed 6 bases, and the junction held 1 base outside the gene matches. The CDR3, as DNA: TGTGCCAGCAGCTTGGCCGGGAGGGATACGCAGTATTTT. Its protein is CASSLAGRDTQYF.

The gene calls are TRBV13 and TRBJ1-4, with 7 bases fitting TRBD1. CDR1 is PRHDT and CDR2 is FYEKMQ in the germline V gene (reference sequence). This CDR3 spans 15 amino acids. V dropped 5 bases and J dropped 10; count of bases not matched to a gene: 13. CDR3: CASSARQGVGVKLFF. CDR3 DNA: TGTGCCAGCAGCGCCCGACAGGGAGTGGGTGTAAAACTGTTTTTT.

The chain combines TRBV5-6 with TRBJ2-7, with D possibly matching TRBD2 (5 bases). V lost 0 bases, J lost 3 bases, and 10 bases lay in between. The germline gives CDR1 SGHDT, CDR2 YYEEEE. The CDR3 spans 14 residues. The CDR3 nucleotides are TGTGCCAGCAGCTTGGCCTTGGAGGACTACGAGCAGTACTTC. Translated, it gives CASSLALEDYEQYF.

This clone appeared once. The chain is built from TRBV12-3 or TRBV12-4 and TRBJ2-7, with 7 nucleotides matching TRBD2. The length of the CDR3 is 12 residues. J gave up 5 bases and V 6 bases, and 4 bases lay outside the gene matches. The CDR3: CASRAGVDEQYF. Written as DNA, the CDR3 is TGTGCCAGCAGGGCGGGAGTCGACGAGCAGTACTTC.

This rearrangement joins TRBV5-1 to TRBJ2-3; TRBD2 aligns across 8 bases. In germline, CDR1 is SGHRS, CDR2 YFSETQ. The J segment lost 3 bases and the V segment lost 0 bases, leaving 9 bases of the junction unmatched. The CDR3 spans 17 residues. For the CDR3, the DNA is TGCGCCAGCAGCTTGGTGGCGGCGGGAGGTGGAACAGATACGCAGTATTTT. This sequence encodes CASSLVAAGGGTDTQYF. Based on the CDR3 plus reference TRBV5-1 and TRBJ2-3, the full variable domain is KAGVTQTPRYLIKTRGQQVTLSCSPISGHRSVSWYQQTPGQGLQFLFEYFSETQRNKGNFPGRFSGRQFSNSRSEMNVSTLELGDSALYLCASSLVAAGGGTDTQYFGPGTRLTVL.

The chain employs TRBV3-1 (or the pseudogene TRBV3-2) and TRBJ2-1; the D is unclear. The CDR3 is made up of 12 amino acids. The V gene lost 3 bases and the J gene lost 9 bases, with 9 bases spanning the gap. Germline CDR1 reads LGHDT; CDR2 reads YNNKEL (reference sequence). The CDR3 protein is CASSQINGEQFF. In DNA form, the CDR3 reads TGTGCCAGCAGCCAGATCAACGGTGAGCAGTTCTTC.

The chain has TRBV7-8 and TRBJ2-1, with 9 bases lining up with TRBD1. With V trimmed by 5 bases and J by 12 bases, 20 bases remained unmatched. CDR3 size: 17 residues. Germline loops: CDR1 SGHVS, CDR2 FQNEAQ. The CDR3 DNA follows: TGTGCCAGCAGCCCCAAGCTGGGGACAGGGACCCATCAAGGGCAGTTCTTC. It is translated as CASSPKLGTGTHQGQFF.

The chain carries TRBV6-5 and TRBJ1-2, with D perhaps TRBD1 (5 bases). The CDR3 consists of 12 residues. Looked up from germline, CDR1 is MNHEY and CDR2 is SVGAGI. V dropped 8 bases and J dropped 7 bases, with 14 bases sitting between them. The CDR3 spells CASHDSRPGYTF. CDR3 nucleotides: TGTGCCAGCCATGACAGTCGTCCTGGCTACACCTTC.

The CDR3 DNA is TGTGCCAGCAGCTTAACAGGGATAACAGATACGCAGTATTTT. This encodes CASSLTGITDTQYF. This chain links TRBV7-2 with TRBJ2-3; a weak D match, TRBD1 (6 bases). CDR3 size: 14 residues. Germline V gene data show CDR1 as SGHTA and CDR2 as FQGNSA. V lost 2 bases and J lost 3, with 9 bases in between.

The V gene is TRBV21-1, the J gene TRBJ1-4; TRBD1, the table's D call, was not compared with the DNA. TRBV21-1 is recorded as a pseudogene. This CDR3 has 15 amino acids. The CDR3 sequence: CASTFRTGTNEKLFF. The CDR3, as DNA: TGTGCCAGCACCTTCCGAACAGGGACTAATGAAAAACTGTTTTTT.

This chain links TRBV4-2 with TRBJ2-5; TRBD2 matches at 8 bases. The V and J ends lost 0 bases and 5 bases, in that order; junction bases with no gene match: 8. The germline CDR1 and CDR2 sequences are LGHNA and YNFKEQ. This CDR3 contains 16 residues. CDR3: CASSQDSGKAGETQYF. CDR3 bases: TGTGCCAGCAGCCAAGATAGCGGGAAGGCGGGGGAGACCCAGTACTTC.